The sequence of this TCR beta chain was determined in a study of T cell responses to AZD1222 COVID-19 vaccine. General observations from the study: An increase in Spike-specific TCR breadth and depth was observed after two AZD1222 doses. It was only after the peak T cell response that any repertoires were sampled.

This CDR3 has 13 residues. Trimming shortened V by 7 bases and J by 7 bases, and 14 bases separated the two germline ends. Germline V gene sequence: CDR1 MNHEY, CDR2 SMNVEV (reference sequence). A word on this clone: Its antigen is unknown.

TCRdb keeps only in-frame clones here, not all; method: immunoSEQ multiplex PCR. The table has more than 70,000 clones, approximately 83% seen once. This chain joins TRBV27 and TRBJ2-1; the D is unclear. The TCR was taken from an adult in good health. This sample comprised peripheral blood, obtained on day 0 of AZD1222 vaccination. The CDR3 nucleotides read TGTGCCAGCAAAAACCGGTGGGATAATGAGCAGTTCTTC. Translating gives CASKNRWDNEQFF.